This TCR beta chain was sequenced for a study of CD8 T cells in ankylosing spondylitis. Looked up from germline, CDR1 is LGHNA and CDR2 is YNFKEQ. Trimming removed 0 bases from V and 3 bases from J; junction bases left unmatched: 4. The CDR3 runs 16 residues. Via MiXCR, TCRdb re-called the 5' RACE reads, giving one row per CDR3 protein. The sample has 240,000 or so distinct CDR3 sequences, roughly 8.6% seen once; the top ten hold 6.8%. Sequenced material: blood, either unsorted or a sorted T cell fraction (not recorded which). The gene calls are TRBV4-2 and TRBJ2-5, with 10 bases aligning to TRBD2. The receptor's source is a male donor with ankylosing spondylitis or in good health (not recorded which). CDR3 DNA: TGTGCCAGCAGCCAAGATCCTAGCGGGGGAGAAGAGACCCAGTACTTC. This translates into CASSQDPSGGEETQYF.